Presented here are 18 T cell receptor beta chains from one specimen sequenced in a study of CD8 T cells in Susac syndrome. The RNA input was about 0.5 to 1 ug, and it was reverse transcribed with random hexamers. TCRdb reprocessed the immunoSEQ multiplex PCR reads with MiXCR, giving one entry per CDR3 protein. The repertoire holds 95,000 to 150,000 distinct CDR3 sequences, about 94% seen once, with approximately 0.2% in the top ten. The sequenced sample consisted of CD8+ T cells from PBMCs. All receptors come from a human donor with Susac syndrome.

The chain links TRBV4-2 to TRBJ1-1; D call uncertain. The CDR3 contains 14 residues. CDR1 and CDR2 from the germline V gene are LGHNA and YNFKEQ. The V and J ends lost 4 bases and 3 bases respectively, with 12 bases between them. CDR3 in DNA: TGTGCCAGCAGCCGTCTCAATGAGGACACTGAAGCTTTCTTT. It encodes CASSRLNEDTEAFF.

The chain couples TRBV27 to TRBJ2-3; tentative D call: TRBD2 (5 bases). The CDR3 length is 16 residues. Trimming took 2 bases from V and 5 from J, leaving 17 bases between them. CDR1 is MNHEY, CDR2 SMNVEV, per germline (reference sequence). The CDR3 coding sequence is TGTGCCAGCAGTTTAGTGTACGGCCTAGCTGGAGATACGCAGTATTTT. This codes for CASSLVYGLAGDTQYF.

The chain employs TRBV30 and TRBJ1-2; TRBD1 might be the D (6 bases). Germline CDR1 reads GTSNPN; CDR2 reads SVGIG (reference sequence). V was cut by 0 bases and J by 8 bases, with 16 bases left in between. This CDR3 has 14 amino acids. In DNA, the CDR3 is TGTGCCTGGAGTGTCGGCAGGGGCCTACGGGGCTACACCTTC. Its translation is CAWSVGRGLRGYTF.

The CDR3 spells CSADRGGPGEAFF. CDR3 DNA: TGCAGTGCAGACAGGGGGGGACCAGGTGAAGCTTTCTTT. The rearrangement links TRBV20-1 to TRBJ1-1; 9 bases map to TRBD1. The CDR3 loop spans 13 amino acids. Looked up from germline, CDR1 is DFQATT and CDR2 is SNEGSKA (reference sequence). Unmatched junction bases numbered 9, after V lost 6 bases and J lost 7 bases.

The chain combines TRBV5-6 with TRBJ2-1, with D perhaps TRBD2 (5 bases). Germline CDR1 SGHDT, CDR2 YYEEEE. V was trimmed by 6 bases and J by 7 bases, leaving 14 bases between them. The CDR3 is 13 amino acids. The CDR3 here is CASTLGTGNEQFF. The CDR3 DNA sequence: TGTGCCAGCACCCTCGGAACGGGGAATGAGCAGTTCTTC.

This clonotype was seen once. The chain is built from TRBV7-3 and TRBJ1-1; TRBD1 might be the D (6 bases). The germline CDR1 and CDR2 sequences are SGHTA and FQGTGA. V lost 5 bases and J 0 bases, leaving 10 bases between the germline ends. This CDR3 has 14 residues. CDR3 protein: CASSTGPLNTEAFF. In DNA form, the CDR3 reads TGTGCCAGCAGCACAGGGCCCTTGAACACTGAAGCTTTCTTT.

The chain has TRBV11-2 and TRBJ2-5; D not resolved. Per germline, CDR1 SGHAT and CDR2 FQNNGV. The CDR3 has 15 amino acids. V lost 2 bases to trimming and J lost 4 bases, with 14 bases between them. The CDR3 here is CASSLTARLGETQYF. The CDR3 DNA reads TGTGCCAGCAGCTTAACGGCTCGGCTAGGAGAGACCCAGTACTTC. Drawing the rest from reference TRBV11-2 and TRBJ2-5, the complete variable domain is EAGVAQSPRYKIIEKRQSVAFWCNPISGHATLYWYQQILGQGPKLLIQFQNNGVVDDSQLPKDRFSAERLKGVDSTLKIQPAKLEDSAVYLCASSLTARLGETQYFGPGTRLLVL.

The chain employs TRBV13 and TRBJ2-5; TRBD1 might be the D (6 bases). The CDR3 totals 13 residues. The V end lost 5 bases, the J end lost 5 bases, and 12 bases lay between the germline ends. Per the germline V gene, CDR1 is PRHDT and CDR2 is FYEKMQ (reference sequence). Here the CDR3 reads CASSPQGYETQYF. CDR3 coding DNA: TGTGCCAGCAGCCCCCAGGGGTATGAGACCCAGTACTTC.

The rearrangement joins TRBV4-3 to TRBJ2-7; 11 positions match TRBD2. Trimming at V came to 4 bases and at J to 2 bases, leaving 4 bases not matched to a gene. The CDR3 spans 15 residues. Germline lookup yields CDR1 LGHNA and CDR2 YSLEER. The CDR3 reads CASSPTTSGAYEQYF. Here the CDR3 DNA reads TGCGCCAGCAGCCCTACGACTAGCGGGGCCTACGAGCAGTACTTC.

This chain uses TRBV6-5 with TRBJ2-3, with TRBD2 matching 7 bases. This CDR3 has 17 amino acids. V was clipped by 2 bases and J by 0 bases; unmatched bases: 8. The germline V gene encodes CDR1 MNHEY and CDR2 SVGAGI. In DNA form, the CDR3 reads TGTGCCAGCAGTTACGCGGCTAGCGGAGGGAGCACAGATACGCAGTATTTT. Its translation is CASSYAASGGSTDTQYF.

The J gene is TRBJ2-1, the V gene TRBV15; D call uncertain. The CDR3 covers 16 residues. CDR1 is LNHNV and CDR2 is YYDKDF in the germline V gene (reference sequence). The germline V and J ends were trimmed by 5 bases and 4 bases, with 18 bases remaining between them. CDR3 DNA: TGTGCCACCAGCTCCCACTCAAGATCATTATACAATGAGCAGTTCTTC. Its translation is CATSSHSRSLYNEQFF.

The gene calls are TRBV5-1 and TRBJ2-2, with D perhaps matching TRBD2 (5 bases). The V end lost 2 bases, the J end lost 0 bases, and 14 bases lay between the germline ends. CDR3 size: 17 residues. CDR1 is SGHRS and CDR2 is YFSETQ in the germline V gene. The CDR3: CASSLEVGIANTGELFF. Here the CDR3 DNA reads TGCGCCAGCAGCTTAGAGGTCGGGATCGCGAACACCGGGGAGCTGTTTTTT.

The chain has TRBV27 and TRBJ1-2, with D uncertain. This CDR3 has 13 amino acids. Trimming removed 2 bases at V and 4 bases at J, with 8 bases between. Germline V lookup: CDR1 MNHEY, CDR2 SMNVEV (reference sequence). The CDR3: CASSLATGYGYTF. CDR3 coding DNA: TGTGCCAGCAGTTTAGCGACCGGCTATGGCTACACCTTC.

This clonotype is a singleton in its sample. The rearrangement uses TRBV3-1 and TRBJ1-1; D is unresolved. Germline V gene data show CDR1 as LGHDT and CDR2 as YNNKEL (reference sequence). The CDR3 totals 15 residues. V was trimmed by 0 bases and J by 0 bases, leaving 8 bases between them. The CDR3 reads CASSQERMMNTEAFF. The CDR3 bases are TGTGCCAGCAGCCAAGAACGCATGATGAACACTGAAGCTTTCTTT.

The chain links TRBV7-9 to TRBJ2-7; 10 bases fit TRBD1. The CDR3 spans 15 residues. CDR1 is SEHNR, CDR2 FQNEAQ, per germline (reference sequence). Germline trimming cut 5 bases from V and 3 bases from J; bases unmatched to any gene: 7. CDR3 loop: CASSHGTGDFYEQYF. The CDR3 DNA follows: TGTGCCAGCAGCCACGGGACAGGGGATTTCTACGAGCAGTACTTC.

This chain links TRBV20-1 with TRBJ2-7; D possibly corresponds to TRBD2 (6 bases). The germline V gene has CDR1 DFQATT and CDR2 SNEGSKA (reference sequence). This CDR3 region has 15 residues. V was clipped by 3 bases and J by 0 bases, with 15 bases between them. The chain's CDR3 is CSARGLQGDSYEQYF. CDR3 bases: TGCAGTGCTAGGGGACTCCAGGGTGACTCCTACGAGCAGTACTTC.

This clonotype was seen only once. CDR3 in DNA: TGTGCCAGCAGTCTTCTGGTGGGGGGCGAGACCCAGTACTTC. Translating gives CASSLLVGGETQYF. The chain links TRBV7-8 to TRBJ2-5; D may match TRBD1 or TRBD2 (6 bases each). In germline, CDR1 is SGHVS, CDR2 FQNEAQ. V was shortened by 6 bases and J by 5 bases, with 16 bases between the two germline ends. The CDR3 is made up of 14 amino acids.

V gene TRBV3-1 combines with J gene TRBJ1-1; a possible D gene is TRBD1 (5 bases). Germline V gene lookup returns CDR1 LGHDT and CDR2 YNNKEL (reference sequence). This CDR3 has 15 residues. V was clipped by 0 bases and J by 8 bases, with 16 bases between them. In nucleotides, the CDR3 is TGTGCCAGCAGCCAAGATGGGGAGGGCGGGACCGAAGCTTTCTTT. Residues: CASSQDGEGGTEAFF.